The next 27 T cell receptor beta chains were all read from a single sample in a study of identifying expanded T cells in peripheral blood. TCRdb's copy holds only in-frame clones and misses some; the assay was immunoSEQ multiplex PCR. The sample includes about 100,000 clones, approximately 84% of them seen just once. Sample: blood. The source is a person aged 18 to 70 in good health.

The chain employs TRBV18 and TRBJ2-5; D possibly corresponds to TRBD2 (6 bases). CDR1 is KGHSH and CDR2 is LQKENI in the germline V gene. This CDR3 comprises 13 residues. V was trimmed by 6 bases and J by 1 base, leaving 9 bases between them. CDR3 region: CASSRDAQETQYF. The CDR3 region has the DNA TGTGCCAGCTCGCGGGACGCCCAAGAGACCCAGTACTTC.

This chain links TRBV29-1 with TRBJ2-7; D is possibly TRBD1 (5 bases). The CDR3 is 13 amino acids. The V end was cut by 6 bases, the J end by 3 bases, with 15 bases between. Germline-derived CDR1 and CDR2 are SQVTM and ANQGSEA. CDR3 in amino acids: CSVTRLGVYEQYF. The CDR3 nucleotides read TGCAGCGTCACAAGGTTAGGGGTCTACGAGCAGTACTTC.

The chain uses TRBV29-1 and TRBJ2-3; TRBD2 matches at 11 bases. There are 18 residues in the CDR3. With 0 bases clipped from V and 3 bases from J, the junction kept 11 bases outside the gene matches. Germline loops: CDR1 SQVTM, CDR2 ANQGSEA. The CDR3, as DNA: TGCAGCGTTGAAGATGTGTTAGCGGGGGGGATGCGAACAGATACGCAGTATTTT. Amino acids: CSVEDVLAGGMRTDTQYF.

J is TRBJ1-2 and V is TRBV4-3, with D tentatively TRBD1 (5 bases). The germline V gene has CDR1 LGHNA and CDR2 YSLEER. The V and J ends lost 0 bases and 4 bases respectively, with 24 bases between them. This CDR3 region has 19 residues. The CDR3 DNA is TGCGCCAGCAGCCAAGAACCCCAAGAACCGGGGCAGGAGGGCTATGGCTACACCTTC. Its translation is CASSQEPQEPGQEGYGYTF.

The rearrangement links TRBV5-1 to TRBJ1-2, with 9 bases matching TRBD1. The CDR3 has 14 amino acids. The ends lost 5 bases at V and 4 bases at J; junction bases unmatched: 6. CDR1 is SGHRS and CDR2 is YFSETQ in the germline V gene. This CDR3 reads CASRQGTGPYGYTF. The CDR3 DNA reads TGCGCCAGCAGACAGGGGACAGGGCCCTATGGCTACACCTTC. The variable domain in full, with the rest retrieved from reference TRBV5-1 and TRBJ1-2, is KAGVTQTPRYLIKTRGQQVTLSCSPISGHRSVSWYQQTPGQGLQFLFEYFSETQRNKGNFPGRFSGRQFSNSRSEMNVSTLELGDSALYLCASRQGTGPYGYTFGSGTRLTVV.

The chain couples TRBV19 to TRBJ2-1; 12 nucleotides agree with TRBD2. CDR3 length equals 18 residues. V was pared by 4 bases and J by 0 bases, with 7 bases of the junction left unmatched. Germline V gene lookup returns CDR1 LNHDA and CDR2 SQIVND (reference sequence). CDR3: CASSNPGLAGRSYNEQFF. CDR3 bases: TGTGCCAGTAGTAACCCAGGACTAGCGGGACGCTCCTACAATGAGCAGTTCTTC.

This clone has just one count. V gene TRBV15 combines with J gene TRBJ1-4; 7 bases align to TRBD1. CDR1 is LNHNV, CDR2 YYDKDF, per germline (reference sequence). V trimming: 3 bases; J trimming: 10 bases; junction bases outside the gene matches: 8. This CDR3 is built from 14 residues. Here the CDR3 DNA reads TGTGCCACCAGCAGCGACAGGGAGGGGGGAAAACTGTTTTTT. Translating gives CATSSDREGGKLFF. Variable domain in full (rest from reference TRBV15 and TRBJ1-4): DAMVIQNPRYQVTQFGKPVTLSCSQTLNHNVMYWYQQKSSQAPKLLFHYYDKDFNNEADTPDNFQSRRPNTSFCFLDIRSPGLGDTAMYLCATSSDREGGKLFFGSGTQLSVL.

Only a few counts were recorded for this clone. J is TRBJ1-5 and V is TRBV2, with a weak D call TRBD1 (5 bases). V shed 6 bases and J shed 4 bases, with 10 bases lying between them. This CDR3 has 13 amino acids. CDR1 SNHLY and CDR2 FYNNEI come from the germline V gene. CDR3 DNA: TGTGCCAGCAGGGAGAGGGGTAATCAGCCCCAGCATTTT. It specifies CASRERGNQPQHF.

The rearrangement links TRBV6-6 to TRBJ1-5; 7 nucleotides match TRBD1. The CDR3 has 15 residues. Germline V lookup: CDR1 MNHNY, CDR2 SVGAGI (reference sequence). With V trimmed by 3 bases and J by 3 bases, 5 bases remained unmatched. For the CDR3, the DNA is TGTGCCAGCAGTTATACCGGGACAGCCAATCAGCCCCAGCATTTT. It yields the protein CASSYTGTANQPQHF.

The chain has TRBV9 and TRBJ1-4; 10 positions match TRBD1. V shed 4 bases and J 8 bases; nucleotides not matched to a gene: 14. Germline V gene lookup returns CDR1 SGDLS and CDR2 YYNGEE. The length of the CDR3 is 17 residues. Written as DNA, the CDR3 is TGTGCCAGCAGCATCCAAGCCCGGAGGACAGGGGGGGAAAAACTGTTTTTT. Residues: CASSIQARRTGGEKLFF.

V gene TRBV15 combines with J gene TRBJ1-3; no reliable D call. This CDR3 region has 15 residues. V dropped 1 base and J dropped 0 bases, with 7 bases sitting between them. In germline, CDR1 is LNHNV, CDR2 YYDKDF (reference sequence). In nucleotides, the CDR3 is TGTGCCACCAGCAGAGTTCATACCTCTGGAAACACCATATATTTT. Translating it yields CATSRVHTSGNTIYF.

The chain employs TRBV6-5 and TRBJ1-3; the match to TRBD1 covers 7 bases. The CDR3 contains 15 residues. Germline loops: CDR1 MNHEY, CDR2 SVGAGI. Trimming cost V 5 bases and J 0 bases; bases outside gene matches: 4. The CDR3: CASSPRGGSGNTIYF. The CDR3 nucleotides read TGTGCCAGCAGTCCCAGGGGGGGCTCTGGAAACACCATATATTTT.

The genes are TRBV7-9 and TRBJ1-1, with a tentative D call TRBD1 (5 bases). The CDR3 runs 17 residues. CDR1 is SEHNR, CDR2 FQNEAQ, per germline (reference sequence). V lost 2 bases to trimming and J lost 1 base, with 17 bases between them. Written as DNA, the CDR3 is TGTGCCAGCAGCTTAAGGGCAAGGGGTCGAAGGAACACTGAAGCTTTCTTT. Protein sequence: CASSLRARGRRNTEAFF.

A few counts support this clone. The rearrangement links TRBV30 to TRBJ1-2; D is ambiguous. CDR1 is GTSNPN and CDR2 is SVGIG in the germline V gene (reference sequence). The CDR3 sequence is 12 residues long. V was cut by 4 bases and J by 13 bases, with 19 bases left in between. The CDR3 nucleotides read TGTGCCTGGACCCCTCGGTCGACTGGGTGCACCTTC. This sequence encodes CAWTPRSTGCTF.

The chain couples TRBV9 to TRBJ2-5, with D tentatively TRBD1 (6 bases). The CDR3 has 16 amino acids. CDR1 SGDLS and CDR2 YYNGEE come from the germline V gene. Trimming pared 0 bases from V and 1 base from J, leaving 13 bases between. The CDR3 loop is CASSVEGGEFQETQYF. CDR3 sequence (DNA): TGTGCCAGCAGCGTAGAAGGGGGAGAATTCCAAGAGACCCAGTACTTC.

The chain carries TRBV2 and TRBJ2-7; 10 nucleotides agree with TRBD1. Germline CDR1 reads SNHLY; CDR2 reads FYNNEI. The CDR3 has 15 amino acids. The V segment lost 6 bases and the J segment 3 bases; nucleotides outside the gene matches: 8. DNA of the CDR3: TGTGCCAGCAGCCCCAGACAGGGGGCGGGCTACGAGCAGTACTTC. Amino acid sequence: CASSPRQGAGYEQYF.

The chain couples TRBV4-3 to TRBJ1-4; D not resolved. The V gene lost 1 base and the J gene lost 7 bases, with 13 bases spanning the gap. Germline assignment: CDR1 LGHNA and CDR2 YSLEER. The CDR3 totals 15 residues. For the CDR3, the DNA is TGCGCCAGCAGCCAAGGGCGAGTGGAGAGTGAAAAACTGTTTTTT. Translated, it gives CASSQGRVESEKLFF.

The V call is TRBV30, the J call TRBJ1-5; D is ambiguous. The V gene's germline CDR1 is GTSNPN and CDR2 SVGIG (reference sequence). This CDR3 region has 13 residues. V dropped 0 bases and J dropped 9 bases, with 12 bases sitting between them. Here the CDR3 reads CAWSVRRDWPQHF. The DNA of the CDR3 is TGTGCCTGGAGTGTTCGTCGCGATTGGCCCCAGCATTTT.

CDR3 in amino acids: CASSTYRGSSPLHF. DNA of the CDR3: TGTGCCAGTAGTACCTACAGGGGAAGTTCACCCCTCCACTTT. The gene calls are TRBV19 and TRBJ1-6, with 7 bases identical to TRBD1. The CDR3 covers 14 residues. Germline assignment: CDR1 LNHDA and CDR2 SQIVND (reference sequence). V shed 4 bases, J shed 9 bases, and the junction held 6 bases outside the gene matches.

The chain joins TRBV9 to TRBJ1-1, with D uncertain. This CDR3 is 17 amino acids long. From germline, CDR1 is SGDLS and CDR2 YYNGEE. V lost 0 bases to trimming and J lost 5 bases, with 20 bases between them. As DNA, the CDR3 is TGTGCCAGCAGCGTAGGAAACGTAGGACTCAGCGGAACTGAAGCTTTCTTT. Translated, it gives CASSVGNVGLSGTEAFF.

The CDR3 sequence is CASSSSGGGYEQYF. For the CDR3, the DNA is TGTGCCAGCAGCTCCTCTGGCGGGGGCTACGAGCAGTACTTC. This chain connects TRBV13 to TRBJ2-7, with 7 nucleotides matching TRBD2. This CDR3 has 14 amino acids. V was clipped by 4 bases and J by 3 bases; unmatched bases: 6. Per germline, CDR1 PRHDT and CDR2 FYEKMQ (reference sequence).

The chain uses TRBV7-3 and TRBJ1-1; 8 positions match TRBD1. CDR3 length: 15 amino acids. The trim removed 3 bases at V and 8 bases at J, leaving 11 bases unmatched. Germline values: CDR1 SGHTA, CDR2 FQGTGA. The CDR3 DNA sequence: TGTGCCAGCAGCTTCACAGGGGGAGACAGGACCGAAGCTTTCTTT. Its translation: CASSFTGGDRTEAFF.

The J gene is TRBJ2-3, the V gene TRBV2, with 10 bases aligning to TRBD1. This CDR3 contains 14 residues. The V and J ends lost 5 bases and 5 bases, in that order; junction bases with no gene match: 4. Germline lookup yields CDR1 SNHLY and CDR2 FYNNEI. The CDR3 bases are TGTGCCAGCAGTTTGACAGGGGGCCAAGATACGCAGTATTTT. Translating gives CASSLTGGQDTQYF.

This clone was seen just once. Sequence at one end of the junction differs from germline and may be a read error. V and J are TRBV6-6 and TRBJ2-7; tentative D call: TRBD1 (6 bases). CDR1 is MNHNY and CDR2 is SVGAGI in the germline V gene (reference sequence). CDR3 size: 13 residues. This chain's CDR3 is CASSYSGQMEQYF. CDR3 DNA: TGTGCCAGCAGTTACTCGGGACAAATGGAGCAATACTTC.

This rearrangement joins TRBV6-6 to TRBJ1-2; D uncertain. V was clipped by 2 bases and J by 1 base, with 11 bases between them. CDR3 size: 15 residues. Germline V gives CDR1 MNHNY, CDR2 SVGAGI (reference sequence). As DNA, the CDR3 is TGTGCCAGCAGTTACGGGAGGGCTGGTAACTATGGCTACACCTTC. Its protein product is CASSYGRAGNYGYTF.

The chain joins TRBV25-1 to TRBJ1-2; D not certain. V lost 2 bases and J 8 bases, leaving 21 bases between the germline ends. The germline V gene has CDR1 MGHDK and CDR2 SYGVNS. This CDR3 spans 16 amino acids. The CDR3 region is CASSEIPGGPGEGYTF. The CDR3 DNA reads TGTGCCAGCAGTGAAATCCCGGGAGGCCCCGGGGAGGGCTACACCTTC.

V and J are TRBV5-1 and TRBJ1-1; tentatively, D is TRBD1 (6 bases). V lost 0 bases, J lost 5 bases, and 8 bases lay in between. The CDR3 has 13 residues. The germline gives CDR1 SGHRS, CDR2 YFSETQ. CDR3 sequence (DNA): TGCGCCAGCAGCTTGGACCAGGGGACTGAAGCTTTCTTT. Protein: CASSLDQGTEAFF.